This T cell receptor beta chain was sequenced during a study of T cell repertoires in cytomegalovirus infection (dated by TCRdb to 2018 to 2020). About the study as a whole: Donor HLA type was relevant to the analysis, because carriage of CMV infection together with the matching HLA type was indicated by public TCR beta signatures. Summary of the overall study and its limitations: The ex vivo response was dominated by HLA-C-restricted CMV-specific TCR beta clonotypes, and the single most frequent clonotype in two of eight donors was supplied by these HLA-C-restricted clonotypes. In both this cohort and an independent cohort of some 350 donors, the cumulative frequency of public TCR beta family members distinguished carriers of CMV infection plus the relevant HLA type.

TCRdb lists the instrument as Illumina HiSeq 1500. TCRdb ran its own pipeline on the public reads, namely fastp trimming at Q25 and MiXCR clone calling, and kept in-frame beta chains. Every CDR3 protein is listed once, alongside the most common genes and DNA of its rows. This sample is represented by about 600,000 distinct CDR3 sequences; more than 20% of them were singletons. Roughly 8% of the sample is held by the ten biggest clonotypes. This clonotype was recorded many times. Its antigen is not yet known. Base-call qualities are not available, and no considerably larger clone is one nucleotide away. The sequence came from a human donor in good health (CMV status not recorded). Some clones in this sample may be carry-over from other donors' samples. The sequenced sample consisted of CD8+ T cells from PBMCs.

The nucleotide sequence reads TGTGCCAGCAGTTACTATCAATTTGGGACCCAAGAGACCCAGTACTTC. The resulting protein is CASSYYQFGTQETQYF. The V gene is TRBV6-5 and the J gene is TRBJ2-5; the D gene is possibly TRBD1 or TRBD2, with 5 bases matching each. Including cysteine and phenylalanine, the CDR3 has 16 amino acids. The entry retains the CDR3 DNA only, 48 bases that are in frame from base 1. Via the germline V gene, CDR1 is MNHEY and CDR2 SVGAGI. Trimming removed 1 base from V and 1 base from J, leaving 13 bases between the germline ends.